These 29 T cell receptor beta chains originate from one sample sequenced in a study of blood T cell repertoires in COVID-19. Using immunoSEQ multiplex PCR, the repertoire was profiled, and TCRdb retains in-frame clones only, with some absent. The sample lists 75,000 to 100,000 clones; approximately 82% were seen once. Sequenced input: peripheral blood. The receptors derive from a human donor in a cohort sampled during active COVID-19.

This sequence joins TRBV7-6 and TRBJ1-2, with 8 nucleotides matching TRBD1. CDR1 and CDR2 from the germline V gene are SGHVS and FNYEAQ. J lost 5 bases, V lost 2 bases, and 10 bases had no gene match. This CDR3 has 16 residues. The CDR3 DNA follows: TGTGCCAGCAGCTTATTCATAACAGGGGGACAATATGGCTACACCTTC. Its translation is CASSLFITGGQYGYTF.

DNA of the CDR3: TGTGCCAGCAGCTTTAGCGGTCCCTACGAGCAGTACTTC. Its protein is CASSFSGPYEQYF. This chain links TRBV7-2 with TRBJ2-7; D is possibly TRBD2 (6 bases). This CDR3 is 13 amino acids long. CDR1 is SGHTA and CDR2 is FQGNSA in the germline V gene. V was trimmed by 3 bases and J by 2 bases, leaving 8 bases between them.

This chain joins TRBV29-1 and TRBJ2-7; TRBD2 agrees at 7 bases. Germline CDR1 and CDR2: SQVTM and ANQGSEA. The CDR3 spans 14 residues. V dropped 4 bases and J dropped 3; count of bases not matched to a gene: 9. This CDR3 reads CSVVAGRGFYEQYF. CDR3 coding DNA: TGCAGCGTTGTGGCGGGGCGGGGGTTCTACGAGCAGTACTTC.

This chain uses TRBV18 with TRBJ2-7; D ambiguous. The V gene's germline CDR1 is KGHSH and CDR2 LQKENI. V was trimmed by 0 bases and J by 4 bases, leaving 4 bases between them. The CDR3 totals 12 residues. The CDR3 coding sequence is TGTGCCAGCTCACCACCTACTTACGAGCAGTACTTC. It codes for CASSPPTYEQYF. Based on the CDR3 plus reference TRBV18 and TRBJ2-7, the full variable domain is NAGVMQNPRHLVRRRGQEARLRCSPMKGHSHVYWYRQLPEEGLKFMVYLQKENIIDESGMPKERFSAEFPKEGPSILRIQQVVRGDSAAYFCASSPPTYEQYFGPGTRLTVT.

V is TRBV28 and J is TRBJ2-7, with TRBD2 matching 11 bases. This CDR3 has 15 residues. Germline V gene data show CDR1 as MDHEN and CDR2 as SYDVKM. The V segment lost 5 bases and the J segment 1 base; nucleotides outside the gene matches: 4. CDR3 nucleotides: TGTGCCAGCAGTGCGACTAGCGGGGCATCCTACGAGCAGTACTTC. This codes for CASSATSGASYEQYF.

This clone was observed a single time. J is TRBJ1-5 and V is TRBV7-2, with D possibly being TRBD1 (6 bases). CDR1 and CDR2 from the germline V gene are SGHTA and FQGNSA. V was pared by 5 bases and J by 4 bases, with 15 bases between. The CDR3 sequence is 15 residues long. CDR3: CASSRGQWSNQPQHF. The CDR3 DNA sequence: TGTGCCAGCAGCCGCGGACAGTGGAGTAATCAGCCCCAGCATTTT.

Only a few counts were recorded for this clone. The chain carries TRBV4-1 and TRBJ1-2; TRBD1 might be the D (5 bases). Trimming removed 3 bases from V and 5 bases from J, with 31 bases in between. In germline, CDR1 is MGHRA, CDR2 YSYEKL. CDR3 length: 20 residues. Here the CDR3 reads CASSQEGSSALTAGSYGYTF. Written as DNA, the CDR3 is TGCGCCAGCAGCCAGGAGGGGTCGAGCGCTCTTACGGCGGGTTCTTATGGCTACACCTTC.

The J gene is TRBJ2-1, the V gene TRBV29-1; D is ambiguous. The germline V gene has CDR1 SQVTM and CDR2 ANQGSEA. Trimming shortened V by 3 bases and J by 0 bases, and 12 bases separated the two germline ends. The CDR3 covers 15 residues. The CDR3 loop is CSVDTTARSYNEQFF. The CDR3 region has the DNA TGCAGCGTTGATACTACTGCCCGCTCCTACAATGAGCAGTTCTTC.

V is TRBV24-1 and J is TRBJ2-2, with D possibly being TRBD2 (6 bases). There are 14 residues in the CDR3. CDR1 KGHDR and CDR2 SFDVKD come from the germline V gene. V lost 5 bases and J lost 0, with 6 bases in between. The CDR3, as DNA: TGTGCCACCAGTGGGGACTCGAACACCGGGGAGCTGTTTTTT. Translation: CATSGDSNTGELFF.

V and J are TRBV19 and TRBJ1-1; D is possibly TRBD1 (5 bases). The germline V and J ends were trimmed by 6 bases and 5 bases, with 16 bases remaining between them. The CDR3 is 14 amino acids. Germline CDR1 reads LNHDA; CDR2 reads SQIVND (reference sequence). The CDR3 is CASSSQGLETEAFF. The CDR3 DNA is TGTGCCAGTAGCTCGCAGGGTCTAGAGACTGAAGCTTTCTTT. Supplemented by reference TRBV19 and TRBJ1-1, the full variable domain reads DGGITQSPKYLFRKEGQNVTLSCEQNLNHDAMYWYRQDPGQGLRLIYYSQIVNDFQKGDIAEGYSVSREKKESFPLTVTSAQKNPTAFYLCASSSQGLETEAFFGQGTRLTVV.

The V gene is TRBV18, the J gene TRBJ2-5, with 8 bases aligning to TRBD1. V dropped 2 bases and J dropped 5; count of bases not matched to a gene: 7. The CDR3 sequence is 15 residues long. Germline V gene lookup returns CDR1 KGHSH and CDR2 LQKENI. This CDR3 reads CASSPSGGVRETQYF. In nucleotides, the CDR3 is TGTGCCAGCTCACCATCAGGGGGCGTGCGGGAGACCCAGTACTTC.

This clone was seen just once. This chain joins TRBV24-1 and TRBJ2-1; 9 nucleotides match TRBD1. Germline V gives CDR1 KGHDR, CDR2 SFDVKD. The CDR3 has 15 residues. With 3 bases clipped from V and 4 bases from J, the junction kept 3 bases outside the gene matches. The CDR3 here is CATSDTGTGYNEQFF. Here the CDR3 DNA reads TGTGCCACCAGTGATACCGGGACAGGGTACAATGAGCAGTTCTTC.

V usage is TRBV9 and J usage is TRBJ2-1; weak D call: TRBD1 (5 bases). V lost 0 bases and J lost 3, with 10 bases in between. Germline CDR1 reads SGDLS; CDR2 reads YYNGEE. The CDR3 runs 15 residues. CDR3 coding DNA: TGTGCCAGCAGCGTAGATCAGGGAAACTACAATGAGCAGTTCTTC. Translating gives CASSVDQGNYNEQFF.

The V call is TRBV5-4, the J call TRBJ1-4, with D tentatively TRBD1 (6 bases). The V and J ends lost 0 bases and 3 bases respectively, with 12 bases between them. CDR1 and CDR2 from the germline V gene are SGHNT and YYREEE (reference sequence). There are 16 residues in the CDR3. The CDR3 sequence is CASSLDRGSPNEKLFF. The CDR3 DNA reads TGTGCCAGCAGCTTGGATAGGGGGTCGCCTAATGAAAAACTGTTTTTT.

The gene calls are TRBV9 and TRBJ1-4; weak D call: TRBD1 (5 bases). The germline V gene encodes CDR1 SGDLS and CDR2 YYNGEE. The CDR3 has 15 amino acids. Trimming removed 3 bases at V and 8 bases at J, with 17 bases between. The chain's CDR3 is CASSDRSGDGEKLFF. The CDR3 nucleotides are TGTGCCAGCAGCGATCGTTCGGGGGACGGAGAAAAACTGTTTTTT. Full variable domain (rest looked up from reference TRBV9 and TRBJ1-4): DSGVTQTPKHLITATGQRVTLRCSPRSGDLSVYWYQQSLDQGLQFLIQYYNGEERAKGNILERFSAQQFPDLHSELNLSSLELGDSALYFCASSDRSGDGEKLFFGSGTQLSVL.

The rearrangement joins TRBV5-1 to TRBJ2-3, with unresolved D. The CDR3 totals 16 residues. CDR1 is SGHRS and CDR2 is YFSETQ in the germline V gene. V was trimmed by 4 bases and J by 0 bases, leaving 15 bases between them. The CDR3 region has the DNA TGCGCCAGCAGCCCCCTCCCTCCGACTAGCACAGATACGCAGTATTTT. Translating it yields CASSPLPPTSTDTQYF.

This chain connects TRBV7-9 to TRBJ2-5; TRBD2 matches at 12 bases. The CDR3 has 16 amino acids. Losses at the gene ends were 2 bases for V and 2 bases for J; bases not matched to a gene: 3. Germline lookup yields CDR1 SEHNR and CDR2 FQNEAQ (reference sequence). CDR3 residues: CASSLRLAGVQETQYF. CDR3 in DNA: TGTGCCAGCAGCTTACGACTAGCGGGAGTTCAAGAGACCCAGTACTTC.

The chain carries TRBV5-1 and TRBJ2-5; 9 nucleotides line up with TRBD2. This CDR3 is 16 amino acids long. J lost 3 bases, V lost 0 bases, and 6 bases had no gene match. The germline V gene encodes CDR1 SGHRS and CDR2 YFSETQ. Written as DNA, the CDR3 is TGCGCCAGCAGCTTGGGCGCAGCGGGAGGTAAAGAGACCCAGTACTTC. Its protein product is CASSLGAAGGKETQYF.

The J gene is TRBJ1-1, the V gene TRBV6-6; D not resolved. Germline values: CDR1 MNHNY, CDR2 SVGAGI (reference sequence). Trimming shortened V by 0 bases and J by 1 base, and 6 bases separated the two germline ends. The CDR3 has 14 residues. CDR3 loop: CASSYSEGNTEAFF. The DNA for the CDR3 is TGTGCCAGCAGTTACTCGGAGGGGAACACTGAAGCTTTCTTT.

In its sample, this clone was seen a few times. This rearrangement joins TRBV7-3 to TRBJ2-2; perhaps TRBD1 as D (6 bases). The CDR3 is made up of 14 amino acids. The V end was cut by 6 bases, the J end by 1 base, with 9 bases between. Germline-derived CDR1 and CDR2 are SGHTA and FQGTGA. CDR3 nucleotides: TGTGCCAGCAGTCAGGGGCGGAACACCGGGGAGCTGTTTTTT. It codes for CASSQGRNTGELFF.

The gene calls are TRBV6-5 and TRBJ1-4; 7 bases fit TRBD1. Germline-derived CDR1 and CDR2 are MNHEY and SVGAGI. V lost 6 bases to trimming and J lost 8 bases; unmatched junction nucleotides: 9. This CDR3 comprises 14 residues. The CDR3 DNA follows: TGTGCCAGCAGCCTTGGACAGGCGGGGGAAAAACTGTTTTTT. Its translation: CASSLGQAGEKLFF.

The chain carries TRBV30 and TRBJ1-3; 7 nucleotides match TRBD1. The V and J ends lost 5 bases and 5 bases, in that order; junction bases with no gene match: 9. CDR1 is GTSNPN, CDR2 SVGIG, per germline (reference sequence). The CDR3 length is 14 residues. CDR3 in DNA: TGTGCCTGGGGGTTGGGGACAGTAAGAAACACCATATATTTT. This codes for CAWGLGTVRNTIYF.

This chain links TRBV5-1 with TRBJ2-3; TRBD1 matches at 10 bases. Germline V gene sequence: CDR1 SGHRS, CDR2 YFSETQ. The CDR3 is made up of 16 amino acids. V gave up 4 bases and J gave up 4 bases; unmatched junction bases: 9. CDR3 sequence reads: CASSLKTGGKADTQYF. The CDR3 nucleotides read TGCGCCAGCAGCCTAAAGACAGGGGGCAAGGCAGATACGCAGTATTTT.

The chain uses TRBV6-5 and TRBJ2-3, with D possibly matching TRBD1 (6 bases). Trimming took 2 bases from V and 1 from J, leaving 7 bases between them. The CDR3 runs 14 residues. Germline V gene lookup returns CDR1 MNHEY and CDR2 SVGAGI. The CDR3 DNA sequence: TGTGCCAGCAGTTACCGGACAGGCACAGATACGCAGTATTTT. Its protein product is CASSYRTGTDTQYF.

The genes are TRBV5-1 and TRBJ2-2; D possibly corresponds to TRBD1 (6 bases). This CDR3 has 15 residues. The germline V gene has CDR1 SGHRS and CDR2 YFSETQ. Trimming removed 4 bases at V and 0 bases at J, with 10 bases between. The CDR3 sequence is CASSRQDPNTGELFF. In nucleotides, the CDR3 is TGCGCCAGCAGCCGACAGGACCCGAACACCGGGGAGCTGTTTTTT.

The CDR3 loop reads CASSYGQVGEKLFF. CDR3 DNA sequence: TGTGCCAGCAGTTACGGACAGGTGGGGGAAAAACTGTTTTTT. This chain uses TRBV6-2 or TRBV6-3 with TRBJ1-4; 7 nucleotides line up with TRBD1. Trimming at V came to 2 bases and at J to 8 bases, leaving 5 bases not matched to a gene. Germline V gene lookup returns CDR1 MNHEY and CDR2 SVGEGT. This CDR3 is 14 amino acids long.

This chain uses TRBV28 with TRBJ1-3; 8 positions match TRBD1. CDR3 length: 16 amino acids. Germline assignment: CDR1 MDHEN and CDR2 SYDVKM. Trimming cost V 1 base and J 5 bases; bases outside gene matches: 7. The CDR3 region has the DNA TGTGCCAGCAGTTTATACGCCGGACAGGGCCGAAACACCATATATTTT. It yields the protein CASSLYAGQGRNTIYF.

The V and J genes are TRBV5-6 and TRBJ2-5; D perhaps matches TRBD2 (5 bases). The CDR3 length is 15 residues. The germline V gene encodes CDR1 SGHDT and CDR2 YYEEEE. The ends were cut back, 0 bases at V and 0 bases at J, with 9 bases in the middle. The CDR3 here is CASSLDRRYQETQYF. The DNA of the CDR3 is TGTGCCAGCAGCTTGGATAGGAGGTACCAAGAGACCCAGTACTTC.

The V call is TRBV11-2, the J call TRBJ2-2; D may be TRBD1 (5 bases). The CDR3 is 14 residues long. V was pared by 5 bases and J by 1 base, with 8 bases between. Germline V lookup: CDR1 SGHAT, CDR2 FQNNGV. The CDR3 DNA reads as TGTGCCAGCAGCCGTAGGGGGAACACCGGGGAGCTGTTTTTT. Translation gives CASSRRGNTGELFF.